This T cell receptor beta chain was obtained from a study of blood T cell repertoires in COVID-19. Study summary: COVID-19 samples, acute and convalescent, were from the United States, Italy and Spain. The cDNA or gDNA used as material had been derived from T cells, B-cell-depleted T cells, or PBMCs.

Authors' data handling: Scientists estimated how many nucleated cells there were by amplifying reference gene primers. Repertoires were generated with immunoSEQ multiplex PCR, while TCRdb's copy carries only in-frame clones and drops some. V, J and clone size are those of that table, while D and trimming were read from the DNA. Of just under 350,000 clones in the sample, around 88% are singletons; the top ten hold approximately 3%. In germline, CDR1 is MNHNY, CDR2 SVGAGI (reference sequence). The CDR3 contains 16 residues. The V end lost 0 bases, the J end lost 0 bases, and 8 bases lay between the germline ends.

The chain uses TRBV6-6 and TRBJ2-2; D perhaps matches TRBD2 (5 bases). The sample consisted of peripheral blood. This TCR was recovered from a man aged 30 to 45 with active or convalescent COVID-19. CDR3 loop: CASSYSRVANTGELFF. The DNA of the CDR3 is TGTGCCAGCAGTTACTCGAGGGTCGCGAACACCGGGGAGCTGTTTTTT.